The rows below give T cell receptor beta chains drawn from one sample of a study of CD8+ T cells in alopecia areata. The table came from immunoSEQ multiplex PCR; TCRdb's copy has only in-frame clones and leaves some out. The table has 150,000 or so clones, about three fifths seen once. This specimen was CD4+ T cells sorted from blood, taken at week 0. Receptor source: a human donor with alopecia areata. CDR3s include the opening cysteine and the closing phenylalanine or tryptophan. The D gene is left open where the match is weak. Some rows mark clone size as missing; the rest say once, few, many or name a class of expanded clone.

TRBJ2-3,TRBV11-2,NA,NA,TGTGCCAGCAGCTCCTTAACAGGGACCTTCGATACGCAGTATTTT,CASSSLTGTFDTQYF
TRBJ2-4,TRBV29-1,NA,NA,TGCAGCGTTGCCCGATTGGAAAACATTCAGTACTTC,CSVARLENIQYF
TRBJ2-6,TRBV4-3,NA,once,TGCGCCAGCAGCCAAGAGAACCTGGCGGGCCTCTCTGGGGCCAACGTCCTGACTTTC,CASSQENLAGLSGANVLTF
TRBJ1-5,TRBV30,TRBD1,NA,TGTGCCTGGAGTGGGGGACAGGGGAGAGTCTCCCTGATTCAGCCCCAGCATTTT,CAWSGGQGRVSLIQPQHF
TRBJ1-5,TRBV18,TRBD1,NA,TGTGCCAGCTCACCACCGTTCCGGACAGGGGTTTATAGCAATCAGCCCCAGCATTTT,CASSPPFRTGVYSNQPQHF
TRBJ2-1,TRBV5-1,NA,few,TGCGCCAGCAGCTTCGCCGGGGGCCTAACGAGGGATGAGCAGTTCTTC,CASSFAGGLTRDEQFF
TRBJ1-1,TRBV11-1,NA,few,TGTGCCAGCAGCTCAATGGGGGGCACTGAAGCTTTCTTT,CASSSMGGTEAFF
TRBJ2-5,TRBV5-6,NA,NA,TGTGCCAGCAGTCCCATGCGGTACCAAGAGACCCAGTACTTC,CASSPMRYQETQYF
TRBJ2-2,TRBV9,NA,few,TGTGCCAGCAGCGTTGGTCCAGGGATAGGCACCGGGGAGCTGTTTTTT,CASSVGPGIGTGELFF
TRBJ1-4,TRBV27,NA,NA,TGTGCCAGCAGTCCCCAGGGAGGTAAACTGTTTTTT,CASSPQGGKLFF
TRBJ1-2,TRBV30,NA,few,TGTGCCTGGAGTCGGGCGCTTGCATCGGGCTACACCTTC,CAWSRALASGYTF
TRBJ1-2,TRBV29-1,NA,NA,TGCAGCGTCTTGCTAAATGGCTACACCTTC,CSVLLNGYTF
TRBJ1-1,TRBV27,NA,once,TGTGCCAGCAGTTTAATCGACTCGAACACTGAAGCTTTCTTT,CASSLIDSNTEAFF
TRBJ1-2,TRBV10-3,NA,NA,TGTGCCATCAGTGCCCAGGGTGGCTACACCTTC,CAISAQGGYTF
TRBJ2-7,TRBV14,NA,few,TGTGCCAGCAGCCAAGCAAACGCCGAGCAGTACTTC,CASSQANAEQYF
TRBJ2-5,TRBV6-5,NA,once,TGTGCCAGCAGTACCCCTCCGGGGACTGGGGAGACCCAGTACTTC,CASSTPPGTGETQYF
TRBJ2-1,TRBV10-3,NA,few,TGTGCCATCAGTGAGATAGGACAGCGGAATGAGCAGTTCTTC,CAISEIGQRNEQFF
TRBJ2-5,TRBV10-3,NA,NA,TGTGCCATCAGTCAGACAGACAGGAAAGAGACCCAGTACTTC,CAISQTDRKETQYF
TRBJ2-5,TRBV2,NA,few,TGTGCCAGCAGTGAACGGCGAAGGGAGACCCAGTACTTC,CASSERRRETQYF
TRBJ2-2,TRBV9,TRBD1,NA,TGTGCCAGCAGCTTCGGACAGGGGAACACCGGGGAGCTGTTTTTT,CASSFGQGNTGELFF
TRBJ1-1,TRBV29-1,NA,once,TGCAGCGTGGGGGGCGGGGGGCGCCTGAACACTGAAGCTTTCTTT,CSVGGGGRLNTEAFF
TRBJ2-7,TRBV25-1,NA,NA,TGTGCCAGCAGTGAAAACCCCCTCGAGCAGTACTTC,CASSENPLEQYF
TRBJ2-7,TRBV27,TRBD1,NA,TGTGCCAGCAGACGGACAGGGGACTACGAGCAGTACTTC,CASRRTGDYEQYF
TRBJ2-3,TRBV5-1,TRBD1,few,TGCGCCAGCCTTCTAGGGGGCGCCGCAGATACGCAGTATTTT,CASLLGGAADTQYF
TRBJ1-3,TRBV30,NA,NA,TGTGCCTGGAGTGTAGGGGGCTCTGGAAACACCATATATTTT,CAWSVGGSGNTIYF
TRBJ2-3,TRBV5-6,TRBD1,NA,TGTGCCAGCAGCTTGGAACGACAGGGGACAGATACGCAGTATTTT,CASSLERQGTDTQYF
TRBJ2-7,TRBV15,NA,NA,TGTGCCACCAGCAGAGATAAGTCTCCGCAGAACTTC,CATSRDKSPQNF